Following are 4 T cell receptor beta chains from one sample sequenced in a study of blood T cell repertoires in COVID-19. Using immunoSEQ multiplex PCR, the repertoire was profiled, and TCRdb retains in-frame clones only, with some absent. The table has 200,000 to 300,000 clones, around four fifths seen once; the top ten hold under 5.5%. The sequencing input was peripheral blood. The receptors shown here come from a man aged 55-75 years with acute or convalescent COVID-19.

The chain employs TRBV25-1 and TRBJ2-5, with D possibly being TRBD1 (7 bases). Germline assignment: CDR1 MGHDK and CDR2 SYGVNS. V lost 3 bases to trimming and J lost 5 bases, with 16 bases between them. The CDR3 contains 15 residues. The CDR3 DNA reads TGTGCCAGCAGTGAGCGGGACAGAAATGGGGAGACCCAGTACTTC. It yields the protein CASSERDRNGETQYF.

The count of this clone is one. The CDR3 reads CASRLSGGGETQYF. DNA of the CDR3: TGTGCCAGCAGGCTAAGCGGGGGGGGTGAGACCCAGTACTTC. The chain employs TRBV2 and TRBJ2-5; 10 nucleotides match TRBD2. Trimming at V came to 6 bases and at J to 5 bases, leaving 6 bases not matched to a gene. This CDR3 contains 14 residues. The germline CDR1 and CDR2 sequences are SNHLY and FYNNEI.

The chain combines TRBV7-2 with TRBJ1-4; possibly TRBD1 for D (5 bases). The CDR3 covers 16 residues. V lost 2 bases to trimming and J lost 0 bases, with 10 bases between them. The germline CDR1 and CDR2 sequences are SGHTA and FQGNSA. CDR3 nucleotide sequence: TGTGCCAGCAGCTTAAACAGGCCCGCAACTAATGAAAAACTGTTTTTT. Translation: CASSLNRPATNEKLFF.

V gene TRBV6-5 combines with J gene TRBJ2-1, with D possibly TRBD2 on 6 matching bases. The length of the CDR3 is 12 residues. From germline, CDR1 is MNHEY and CDR2 SVGAGI. Trimming took off 2 bases at V and 10 bases at J, with 9 bases between the two ends. This CDR3 reads CASSYAGREQFF. CDR3 DNA: TGTGCCAGCAGTTACGCGGGACGAGAGCAGTTCTTC.